Given below is one TCR beta chain in context. The antigen is unknown. The assay was immunoSEQ multiplex PCR, and TCRdb's table has in-frame clones only and misses some. The sample includes some 150,000 clones, just over 90% of them seen just once. This entry comes from a study of OX40 agonist ivuxolimab in advanced cancers. Study context: The dose-escalation group included hepatocellular carcinoma, melanoma, renal cell carcinoma and head and neck cancer. Whole-study findings and limits: Among some nonresponders, normalized T-cell clonal expansion was also low.

Source: CD4+ or CD8+ T cells sorted from blood, taken in a trial of the OX40 agonist ivuxolimab. The clonotype originates from an adult with an advanced solid tumor such as melanoma, head and neck, liver or kidney cancer.

CDR3 sequence: CASSYRGEGNQPQHF. In nucleotides, the CDR3 is TGTGCCAGCAGTTATCGCGGAGAGGGCAATCAGCCCCAGCATTTT. V usage is TRBV6-5 and J usage is TRBJ1-5, with D uncertain. V was clipped by 3 bases and J by 2 bases, with 11 bases between them. In germline, CDR1 is MNHEY, CDR2 SVGAGI. The CDR3 has 15 amino acids.